This passage covers 13 T cell receptor beta chains from one sample sequenced in a study of blood T cells in healthy people across ages. Then a second PCR, running roughly 7 to 11 cycles, was carried out with a sample-barcoded 5' primer and a J-beta primer mix. One entry per CDR3 protein, called by TCRdb with MiXCR from the 5' RACE reads. The sample has 850,000 to 1,000,000 distinct CDR3 sequences, roughly 47% seen once; the top ten hold over 20%. Source material: blood. Receptor source: a woman aged 60-75 years in good health.

This rearrangement joins TRBV20-1 to TRBJ2-7; D may match TRBD1 or TRBD2 (5 bases each). The CDR3 is 13 amino acids. Deletions cut 5 bases from V and 2 bases from J, with 13 bases between. Germline V gene data show CDR1 as DFQATT and CDR2 as SNEGSKA (reference sequence). CDR3 sequence: CSAPRDGAYEQYF. DNA of the CDR3: TGCAGTGCTCCCCGGGACGGCGCCTACGAGCAGTACTTC.

CDR3 in amino acids: CSAQGRTHYEQYF. In nucleotides, the CDR3 is TGCAGTGCTCAGGGACGGACCCACTACGAGCAGTACTTC. The V and J genes are TRBV20-1 and TRBJ2-7; tentatively, D is TRBD1 or TRBD2 (5 bases each). V was cut by 5 bases and J by 3 bases, with 14 bases left in between. Germline V gene lookup returns CDR1 DFQATT and CDR2 SNEGSKA (reference sequence). The CDR3 length is 13 residues.

V usage is TRBV4-1 and J usage is TRBJ2-7, with 9 bases lining up with TRBD1. CDR3 length: 15 residues. CDR1 MGHRA and CDR2 YSYEKL come from the germline V gene. Unmatched junction bases numbered 8, after V lost 6 bases and J lost 2 bases. The CDR3 here is CASRPVGTGTYEQYF. CDR3 sequence (DNA): TGCGCCAGCAGACCCGTAGGGACAGGGACCTACGAGCAGTACTTC.

This clonotype was seen only once. This chain uses TRBV4-1 with TRBJ2-7; maybe TRBD2 (5 bases). V lost 4 bases and J 4 bases, leaving 14 bases between the germline ends. The length of the CDR3 is 14 residues. CDR1 and CDR2 from the germline V gene are MGHRA and YSYEKL. In nucleotides, the CDR3 is TGCGCCAGCAGCCCCGAGGGCGGGCCATACGAGCAGTACTTC. Protein: CASSPEGGPYEQYF.

This clonotype was seen repeatedly, ten times or more. The gene calls are TRBV29-1 and TRBJ2-1; TRBD2 is a possible D gene (6 bases). The germline CDR1 and CDR2 sequences are SQVTM and ANQGSEA. V was cut by 6 bases and J by 5 bases, with 8 bases left in between. CDR3 length: 11 residues. The DNA of the CDR3 is TGCAGCGTCAGGAGGGACAATGAGCAGTTCTTC. It codes for CSVRRDNEQFF.

This clonotype was counted at least ten times. Written as DNA, the CDR3 is TGTGCCAGCAGTTCCGCGGGAGGGTCCTCCTACGAGCAGTACTTC. This gives the protein CASSSAGGSSYEQYF. The chain couples TRBV6-5 to TRBJ2-7; 9 bases agree with TRBD2. CDR1 and CDR2 (germline): MNHEY, SVGAGI. The CDR3 has 15 residues. With 4 bases clipped from V and 0 bases from J, the junction kept 4 bases outside the gene matches.

The V and J genes are TRBV28 and TRBJ2-1; 7 nucleotides line up with TRBD2. V lost 3 bases and J lost 5; bases outside the gene matches: 4. The length of the CDR3 is 14 residues. The V gene's germline CDR1 is MDHEN and CDR2 SYDVKM. The CDR3 bases are TGTGCCAGCAGTTTCCAGCGGGAAGACAATGAGCAGTTCTTC. This sequence encodes CASSFQREDNEQFF.

This clonotype has only a few counts. This chain joins TRBV10-3 and TRBJ1-4; D call uncertain. The V end was cut by 2 bases, the J end by 4 bases, with 8 bases between. CDR3 length equals 14 residues. Germline V gene lookup returns CDR1 ENHRY and CDR2 SYGVKD. CDR3 bases: TGTGCCATCAGTGAGCCCCAGCTTAATGAAAAACTGTTTTTT. Protein sequence: CAISEPQLNEKLFF.

This clonotype was picked up one time. The CDR3: CASSQDRGQQPQHF. The CDR3 DNA reads as TGTGCCAGCAGCCAAGACCGGGGGCAACAGCCCCAGCATTTT. J is TRBJ1-5 and V is TRBV3-1; D is perhaps TRBD1 (6 bases). This CDR3 contains 14 residues. Germline lookup yields CDR1 LGHDT and CDR2 YNNKEL (reference sequence). With 0 bases removed from V and 7 bases from J, the gap between germline ends came to 10 bases.

There are a few counts of this clonotype. The V and J genes are TRBV7-9 and TRBJ2-6, with D perhaps matching TRBD2 (5 bases). The CDR3 loop spans 15 amino acids. The V gene's germline CDR1 is SEHNR and CDR2 FQNEAQ (reference sequence). V was trimmed by 6 bases and J by 2 bases, leaving 11 bases between them. The chain's CDR3 is CASRQTEAGANVLTF. CDR3 sequence (DNA): TGTGCCAGCAGGCAAACGGAGGCTGGGGCCAACGTCCTGACTTTC.

This chain joins TRBV30 and TRBJ2-5; maybe TRBD1 (7 bases). The CDR3 runs to 13 residues. Trimming left V 5 bases short and J 11 bases short, with 21 bases between. CDR1 and CDR2 (germline): GTSNPN, SVGIG (reference sequence). CDR3 nucleotides: TGTGCCTGGGGAGGGGGCTCCTACAATGAGCAGTACTTC. Residues: CAWGGGSYNEQYF.

V is TRBV6-1 and J is TRBJ2-3; 7 nucleotides agree with TRBD2. Losses at the gene ends were 5 bases for V and 0 bases for J; bases not matched to a gene: 11. The CDR3 has 17 amino acids. CDR1 and CDR2 (germline): MNHNS, SASEGT. The CDR3 DNA sequence: TGTGCCAGCAGTAGGCGGGAGAGTGGGATTAGCACAGATACGCAGTATTTT. Translating gives CASSRRESGISTDTQYF.

The chain recombines TRBV18 with TRBJ1-2; a weak D match, TRBD1 (5 bases). CDR3 length: 15 amino acids. V was pared by 2 bases and J by 1 base, with 11 bases between. In germline, CDR1 is KGHSH, CDR2 LQKENI. CDR3 bases: TGTGCCAGCTCACCAGGGGCGCTTTTTAACTATGGCTACACCTTC. Amino acids: CASSPGALFNYGYTF.